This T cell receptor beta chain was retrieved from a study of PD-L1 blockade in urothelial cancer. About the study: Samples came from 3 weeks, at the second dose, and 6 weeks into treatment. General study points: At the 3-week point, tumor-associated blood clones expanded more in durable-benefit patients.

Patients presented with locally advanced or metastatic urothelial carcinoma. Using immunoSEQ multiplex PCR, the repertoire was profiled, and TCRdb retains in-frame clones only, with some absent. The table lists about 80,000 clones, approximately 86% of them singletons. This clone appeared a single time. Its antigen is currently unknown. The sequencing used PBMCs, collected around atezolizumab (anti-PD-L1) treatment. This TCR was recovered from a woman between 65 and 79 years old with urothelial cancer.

The CDR3 sequence is CASSVETGMYFNEQFF. The DNA of the CDR3 is TGTGCCAGCAGCGTAGAGACAGGGATGTACTTCAATGAGCAGTTCTTC. The rearrangement joins TRBV9 to TRBJ2-1; TRBD1 aligns across 7 bases. The CDR3 sequence is 16 residues long. J was trimmed by 6 bases and V by 0 bases; bases with no gene match: 9. Germline V gene lookup returns CDR1 SGDLS and CDR2 YYNGEE.